These 23 T cell receptor beta chains originate from one sample sequenced in a study of blood T cell repertoires in COVID-19. Only in-frame clones appear in the TCRdb table, and some are missing; sequencing was by immunoSEQ multiplex PCR. The sample includes 90,000 to 130,000 clones, around 83% seen only once; the top ten take less than 1.5%. The sample was peripheral blood. The receptor source for this set is a man aged 35 to 55 with acute or convalescent COVID-19.

The V gene is TRBV7-9, the J gene TRBJ2-2; D may be TRBD2 (6 bases). Looked up from germline, CDR1 is SEHNR and CDR2 is FQNEAQ (reference sequence). This CDR3 has 17 amino acids. Between the trimmed V and J ends, which lost 5 bases and 1 base, there was a span of 17 bases. This chain's CDR3 is CASSPSGRGQNTGELFF. CDR3 in DNA: TGTGCCAGCAGCCCGAGCGGGCGGGGCCAGAACACCGGGGAGCTGTTTTTT.

The chain employs TRBV5-1 and TRBJ2-4; 8 nucleotides agree with TRBD1. This CDR3 is built from 15 residues. Germline V gene sequence: CDR1 SGHRS, CDR2 YFSETQ. Losses at the gene ends were 2 bases for V and 3 bases for J; bases not matched to a gene: 4. The CDR3 region is CASSFEDRVKNIQYF. The CDR3 DNA sequence: TGCGCCAGCAGCTTTGAGGACAGGGTCAAAAACATTCAGTACTTC.

The rearrangement links TRBV11-3 to TRBJ2-3; no reliable D call. CDR3 length: 14 residues. The V end lost 3 bases, the J end lost 2 bases, and 9 bases lay between the germline ends. CDR1 is SGHNT, CDR2 YENEEA, per germline. CDR3 nucleotides: TGTGCCAGCAGCTTTGGTCACTCCACAGATACGCAGTATTTT. Translating it yields CASSFGHSTDTQYF. The whole variable domain, filled in from reference TRBV11-3 and TRBJ2-3, reads EAGVVQSPRYKIIEKKQPVAFWCNPISGHNTLYWYLQNLGQGPELLIRYENEEAVDDSQLPKDRFSAERLKGVDSTLKIQPAELGDSAVYLCASSFGHSTDTQYFGPGTRLTVL.

The chain employs TRBV19 and TRBJ2-5, with TRBD1 matching 7 bases. Germline V gene data show CDR1 as LNHDA and CDR2 as SQIVND (reference sequence). This CDR3 contains 15 residues. Trimming at V came to 6 bases and at J to 5 bases, leaving 12 bases not matched to a gene. The CDR3 bases are TGTGCCAGTAGAGGTGGATCGACAGGGCGGGAGACCCAGTACTTC. Its protein product is CASRGGSTGRETQYF.

This rearrangement joins TRBV29-1 to TRBJ2-5; 9 nucleotides agree with TRBD1. Per germline, CDR1 SQVTM and CDR2 ANQGSEA. With 7 bases clipped from V and 5 bases from J, the junction kept 8 bases outside the gene matches. This CDR3 is built from 13 residues. CDR3 sequence: CSGQQGAGETQYF. CDR3 bases: TGCAGCGGCCAACAGGGGGCGGGGGAGACCCAGTACTTC.

The chain combines TRBV29-1 with TRBJ1-5; 10 bases are shared with TRBD1. Losses at the gene ends were 6 bases for V and 2 bases for J; bases not matched to a gene: 4. Germline V gene data show CDR1 as SQVTM and CDR2 as ANQGSEA. The CDR3 runs to 14 residues. The CDR3 DNA sequence: TGCAGCGTGCAGACAGGGGGCGGCAATCAGCCCCAGCATTTT. Protein sequence: CSVQTGGGNQPQHF.

This chain uses TRBV6-7 with TRBJ2-1, with D tentatively TRBD2 (6 bases). TRBV6-7 is filed as an ORF, its function uncertain. V shed 6 bases and J shed 5 bases, with 23 bases lying between them. This CDR3 spans 17 amino acids. CDR3 coding DNA: TGTGCCAGCAGATATTCACCCCGGGACTCGCCTCACAATGAGCAGTTCTTC. Its protein is CASRYSPRDSPHNEQFF.

This chain links TRBV7-2 with TRBJ1-6; D is unresolved. The CDR3 is made up of 15 amino acids. Trimming left V 1 base short and J 7 bases short, with 11 bases between. CDR1 SGHTA and CDR2 FQGNSA come from the germline V gene. CDR3 in amino acids: CASSLVGNLNSPLHF. In nucleotides, the CDR3 is TGTGCCAGCAGCTTAGTCGGGAACCTCAATTCACCCCTCCACTTT.

This rearrangement joins TRBV5-6 to TRBJ2-3; D ambiguous. Trimming left V 1 base short and J 4 bases short, with 4 bases between. Per germline, CDR1 SGHDT and CDR2 YYEEEE. The CDR3 is made up of 12 amino acids. For the CDR3, the DNA is TGTGCCAGCAGCTTGAAGCCAGATACGCAGTATTTT. As protein: CASSLKPDTQYF.

In its sample, this clone was seen a few times. The genes are TRBV11-2 and TRBJ2-1, with D perhaps TRBD2 (6 bases). V lost 5 bases and J lost 13, with 18 bases in between. This CDR3 region has 13 residues. Germline V lookup: CDR1 SGHAT, CDR2 FQNNGV. CDR3 loop: CASSRSDGRKQFF. The CDR3 coding sequence is TGTGCCAGCAGCCGATCTGACGGGAGAAAACAGTTCTTC.

The V and J genes are TRBV27 and TRBJ2-3; 10 nucleotides match TRBD1. Germline V gene lookup returns CDR1 MNHEY and CDR2 SMNVEV (reference sequence). This CDR3 has 13 amino acids. Unmatched junction bases numbered 5, after V lost 4 bases and J lost 10 bases. For the CDR3, the DNA is TGTGCCAGCAGTTCGGACAGGGGGAAGGCGCAGTATTTT. Translated: CASSSDRGKAQYF.

This clone was detected only once. The chain recombines TRBV6-5 with TRBJ2-1; D might be TRBD1 (6 bases). Germline-derived CDR1 and CDR2 are MNHEY and SVGAGI. The CDR3 covers 14 residues. V dropped 6 bases and J dropped 7 bases, with 16 bases sitting between them. As DNA, the CDR3 is TGTGCCAGCAGGCAATTTTATAGGGGGAATGAGCAGTTCTTC. Translation: CASRQFYRGNEQFF.

The chain has TRBV11-2 and TRBJ2-7; unclear D gene. V lost 1 base and J 3 bases, leaving 10 bases between the germline ends. The CDR3 is made up of 14 amino acids. Germline-derived CDR1 and CDR2 are SGHAT and FQNNGV. For the CDR3, the DNA is TGTGCCAGCAGCTTAGCCATGGTAGACTACGAGCAGTACTTC. It translates to CASSLAMVDYEQYF.

This rearrangement joins TRBV10-3 to TRBJ2-7, with a weak D call TRBD2 (6 bases). The V and J ends lost 0 bases and 6 bases respectively, with 12 bases between them. From germline, CDR1 is ENHRY and CDR2 SYGVKD. The CDR3 is made up of 14 amino acids. The CDR3 protein is CAISESLTSREQYF. CDR3 coding DNA: TGTGCCATCAGTGAGTCTTTGACTAGTCGCGAGCAGTACTTC.

The rearrangement links TRBV5-1 to TRBJ1-1; D unresolved. The CDR3 totals 14 residues. Per germline, CDR1 SGHRS and CDR2 YFSETQ. Trimming shortened V by 1 base and J by 0 bases, and 7 bases separated the two germline ends. As DNA, the CDR3 is TGCGCCAGCAGCTTGACGTCGGTGAACACTGAAGCTTTCTTT. It codes for CASSLTSVNTEAFF.

This CDR3 is CASSRRDKLTDTQYF. The CDR3 DNA reads as TGTGCCAGTAGTCGGCGCGACAAACTCACAGATACGCAGTATTTT. The chain combines TRBV19 with TRBJ2-3; D unclear. This CDR3 has 15 residues. V was pared by 5 bases and J by 2 bases, with 14 bases between. In germline, CDR1 is LNHDA, CDR2 SQIVND (reference sequence). The complete variable domain, with remaining parts taken from reference TRBV19 and TRBJ2-3, reads DGGITQSPKYLFRKEGQNVTLSCEQNLNHDAMYWYRQDPGQGLRLIYYSQIVNDFQKGDIAEGYSVSREKKESFPLTVTSAQKNPTAFYLCASSRRDKLTDTQYFGPGTRLTVL.

Only one count was recorded for this clone. The J gene is TRBJ2-7, the V gene TRBV7-2; 9 nucleotides agree with TRBD2. This CDR3 is 16 amino acids long. V dropped 3 bases and J dropped 7; count of bases not matched to a gene: 13. Germline values: CDR1 SGHTA, CDR2 FQGNSA. CDR3 loop: CASSLGSGGAGLEQYF. The CDR3, as DNA: TGTGCCAGCAGCTTGGGTAGCGGGGGAGCGGGTTTGGAGCAGTACTTC. Looking up the rest from reference TRBV7-2 and TRBJ2-7 gives the full variable domain: GAGVSQSPSNKVTEKGKDVELRCDPISGHTALYWYRQSLGQGLEFLIYFQGNSAPDKSGLPSDRFSAERTGGSVSTLTIQRTQQEDSAVYLCASSLGSGGAGLEQYFGPGTRLTVT.

This chain links TRBV4-2 with TRBJ2-7, with 8 bases aligning to TRBD2. Germline V lookup: CDR1 LGHNA, CDR2 YNFKEQ. The J segment lost 3 bases and the V segment lost 5 bases, leaving 9 bases of the junction unmatched. The CDR3 is 15 amino acids. The chain's CDR3 is CASSSFSGIFYEQYF. CDR3 DNA: TGTGCCAGCAGCTCGTTTAGCGGGATCTTCTACGAGCAGTACTTC.

CDR3 in DNA: TGTGCCAGCAGCCCGCTGACTAGCGGGGGAGCTGGTCCCAATGAGCAGTTCTTC. Protein sequence: CASSPLTSGGAGPNEQFF. The chain links TRBV11-3 to TRBJ2-1; TRBD2 aligns across 12 bases. Germline values: CDR1 SGHNT, CDR2 YENEEA. The CDR3 runs to 18 residues. Unmatched junction bases numbered 14, after V lost 5 bases and J lost 6 bases.

The table lists this clone with a few counts. The chain carries TRBV6-5 and TRBJ2-1; D gene uncertain. Germline lookup yields CDR1 MNHEY and CDR2 SVGAGI. The CDR3 has 15 amino acids. V was cut by 6 bases and J by 5 bases, with 17 bases left in between. In nucleotides, the CDR3 is TGTGCCAGCAGGTCCCCGGGTCAAAGGAACAATGAGCAGTTCTTC. Translated, it gives CASRSPGQRNNEQFF.

The chain couples TRBV7-6 to TRBJ2-7; D gene uncertain. CDR1 is SGHVS and CDR2 is FNYEAQ in the germline V gene. The V and J ends lost 3 bases and 6 bases respectively, with 18 bases between them. The CDR3 is 15 residues long. The CDR3 DNA reads as TGTGCCAGCAGCTTCGCCGGGTCATCGAGAGCCGAGCAGTACTTC. As protein: CASSFAGSSRAEQYF.

The genes are TRBV25-1 and TRBJ1-1; TRBD1 matches 7 bases. The V segment lost 7 bases and the J segment 4 bases; nucleotides outside the gene matches: 9. This CDR3 spans 14 amino acids. Germline assignment: CDR1 MGHDK and CDR2 SYGVNS. CDR3 sequence (DNA): TGTGCCAGCAAGGACAGGCGATTGGGCACTGAAGCTTTCTTT. Amino acids: CASKDRRLGTEAFF.

The CDR3 loop is CASSYSGVNQPQHF. The CDR3 nucleotides read TGTGCCAGCAGTTATTCAGGCGTCAATCAGCCCCAGCATTTT. V and J are TRBV28 and TRBJ1-5, with D unclear. V lost 4 bases to trimming and J lost 3 bases, with 10 bases between them. CDR3 length equals 14 residues. The V gene's germline CDR1 is MDHEN and CDR2 SYDVKM.